Included here is one TCR beta chain sequence, with context. The antigen remains undetermined. The data belong to a study of cytomegalovirus exposure and HLA in healthy donors. PCR primers comprised 60 Vbeta and 13 Jbeta primers. TCRdb's copy holds only in-frame clones and misses some; the assay was immunoSEQ multiplex PCR. The sample comprises 150,000 or so clones, over 80% of which are singletons, and roughly 6.3% rests with the top ten. Study observations and caveats: One variant, a missense change in DCLRE1C, was linked in a later analysis to TCR beta V- and J-gene trimming. Accurate prediction of most subjects' HLA-A and HLA-B alleles from TCR beta sequences was reported.

The origin of this receptor is a male donor in good health and CMV-seropositive. Sequenced: PBMCs.

The CDR3 coding sequence is TGTGCCAGCTCACCACTAGCAGGGGACGAGCAGTACTTC. Its protein is CASSPLAGDEQYF. The rearrangement joins TRBV18 to TRBJ2-7; D perhaps matches TRBD1 (6 bases). V lost 1 base to trimming and J lost 5 bases, with 9 bases between them. This CDR3 is 13 amino acids long. The germline gives CDR1 KGHSH, CDR2 LQKENI.